A single sample gave rise to the 13 T cell receptor beta chains below, sequenced in a study of CD8 T cells in ankylosing spondylitis. TCRdb reprocessed the 5' RACE reads via MiXCR and lists one record per CDR3 protein. The table includes some 37,000 distinct CDR3 sequences, approximately 11% detected once. Source material: synovial fluid, either unsorted or a sorted T cell fraction (not recorded which). Source of these receptors: a male donor with ankylosing spondylitis.

This chain uses TRBV3-1 with TRBJ1-2; perhaps TRBD1 as D (5 bases). The V gene lost 4 bases and the J gene lost 8 bases, with 17 bases spanning the gap. This CDR3 is 14 amino acids long. CDR1 and CDR2 from the germline V gene are LGHDT and YNNKEL (reference sequence). The CDR3 spells CASSLLGVGDGYTF. CDR3 sequence (DNA): TGTGCCAGCAGCCTCCTTGGGGTGGGGGACGGCTACACCTTC.

This clonotype was recorded a few times. V is TRBV28 and J is TRBJ2-1, with D possibly being TRBD2 (5 bases). The germline V gene has CDR1 MDHEN and CDR2 SYDVKM. The V and J ends lost 3 bases and 2 bases respectively, with 8 bases between them. The CDR3 loop spans 14 amino acids. CDR3 bases: TGTGCCAGCAGTTTGTCCGGGACCTACAATGAGCAGTTCTTC. This sequence encodes CASSLSGTYNEQFF.

This clonotype was seen a single time. V usage is TRBV3-1 and J usage is TRBJ2-3; TRBD2 agrees at 8 bases. This CDR3 has 17 residues. V lost 1 base, J lost 3 bases, and 9 bases stayed unmatched. Germline-derived CDR1 and CDR2 are LGHDT and YNNKEL (reference sequence). The CDR3 nucleotides are TGTGCCAGCAGCCAAGTTGGAGCGGGAGCAGGTACAGATACGCAGTATTTT. This sequence encodes CASSQVGAGAGTDTQYF.

This clonotype was counted at least ten times. The chain is built from TRBV29-1 and TRBJ1-2; the D is unclear. The CDR3 is 13 amino acids. V dropped 4 bases and J dropped 4 bases, with 13 bases sitting between them. Germline lookup yields CDR1 SQVTM and CDR2 ANQGSEA. Here the CDR3 reads CSVGRGVSYGYTF. The CDR3 nucleotides are TGCAGCGTTGGTCGGGGAGTTAGCTATGGCTACACCTTC.

The gene calls are TRBV4-1 and TRBJ2-3, with D tentatively TRBD2 (7 bases). Germline loops: CDR1 MGHRA, CDR2 YSYEKL. Trimming pared 1 base from V and 6 bases from J, leaving 20 bases between. This CDR3 has 17 residues. The CDR3 spells CASSQALVRGARDTQYF. The CDR3 DNA reads as TGCGCCAGCAGCCAAGCCCTAGTACGGGGGGCAAGGGATACGCAGTATTTT.

There are many counts of this clonotype. The V call is TRBV28, the J call TRBJ1-1, with D unresolved. In germline, CDR1 is MDHEN, CDR2 SYDVKM. The CDR3 has 14 residues. V dropped 5 bases and J dropped 1 base, with 11 bases sitting between them. The CDR3 spells CASSPGLTNTEAFF. The DNA of the CDR3 is TGTGCCAGCAGTCCTGGGCTCACGAACACTGAAGCTTTCTTT.

This clonotype has a count of ten or more. The gene calls are TRBV12-3 or TRBV12-4 and TRBJ2-2; tentative D call: TRBD2 (5 bases). This CDR3 spans 15 amino acids. The V end lost 2 bases, the J end lost 6 bases, and 13 bases lay between the germline ends. In DNA, the CDR3 is TGTGCCAGCAGTTTATCATCGGGGAGCGCCGGGGAGCTGTTTTTT. It codes for CASSLSSGSAGELFF.

V gene TRBV19 combines with J gene TRBJ1-1; D unclear. V was pared by 7 bases and J by 5 bases, with 11 bases between. CDR1 and CDR2 from the germline V gene are LNHDA and SQIVND (reference sequence). This CDR3 has 12 residues. CDR3 protein: CASNGFGTEAFF. The CDR3 DNA is TGTGCCAGTAATGGGTTTGGTACTGAAGCTTTCTTT.

The chain joins TRBV28 to TRBJ2-1; 9 nucleotides align to TRBD2. The CDR3 runs 15 residues. The junction had 12 bases not matched to a gene; V was cut back by 6 bases and J by 9 bases. Germline V gene sequence: CDR1 MDHEN, CDR2 SYDVKM. In DNA, the CDR3 is TGTGCCAGCAGACGACGACTAGCGGCCAGGGGTGAGCAGTTCTTC. This gives the protein CASRRRLAARGEQFF.

This clonotype was counted ten times or more. The chain has TRBV12-3 or TRBV12-4 and TRBJ2-7; 10 bases are shared with TRBD1. V lost 6 bases and J lost 2; bases outside the gene matches: 4. This CDR3 is built from 14 residues. The CDR3 loop reads CASRPDRGPYEQYF. The CDR3 nucleotides read TGTGCCAGCAGACCTGACAGGGGGCCCTACGAGCAGTACTTC.

This clonotype was recorded at least ten times. V gene TRBV5-1 combines with J gene TRBJ2-3, with a weak D call TRBD1 (6 bases). Germline lookup yields CDR1 SGHRS and CDR2 YFSETQ. CDR3 length equals 14 residues. V lost 4 bases and J lost 6, with 15 bases in between. As DNA, the CDR3 is TGCGCCAGCAGCCGTACAGGGTTTATTGATACGCAGTATTTT. As protein: CASSRTGFIDTQYF.

This clonotype was seen a few times. J is TRBJ2-7 and V is TRBV7-8; D uncertain. The CDR3 has 14 residues. V was shortened by 0 bases and J by 2 bases, with 8 bases between the two germline ends. Germline loops: CDR1 SGHVS, CDR2 FQNEAQ. The CDR3 here is CASSLAAVTYEQYF. CDR3 coding DNA: TGTGCCAGCAGCTTAGCGGCTGTTACCTACGAGCAGTACTTC.

The chain links TRBV5-1 to TRBJ2-3; 9 bases are shared with TRBD1. J gave up 4 bases and V 0 bases, and 6 bases lay outside the gene matches. The CDR3 covers 16 residues. From germline, CDR1 is SGHRS and CDR2 YFSETQ. The CDR3 region is CASSLEGRQGADTQYF. The CDR3 nucleotides read TGCGCCAGCAGCTTGGAAGGGAGACAGGGGGCAGATACGCAGTATTTT.